Below, 6 T cell receptor beta chains from the same sample are listed, as sequenced in a study of siplizumab effects on memory and regulatory T cells. Profiling relied on immunoSEQ multiplex PCR, and the TCRdb table lists in-frame clones only, not all of them. The sample has tens of thousands of clones; over 80% are singletons. Sequencing input: Tregs sorted from blood. These receptors were collected from a human donor in good health.

This chain joins TRBV4-1 and TRBJ2-7; 10 bases are a match to TRBD2. Germline CDR1 is MGHRA and CDR2 is YSYEKL. The ends lost 1 base at V and 3 bases at J; junction bases unmatched: 12. CDR3 length: 18 amino acids. CDR3: CASSQAIFAAGGFYEQYF. CDR3 in DNA: TGCGCCAGCAGCCAAGCCATATTTGCAGCGGGGGGGTTCTACGAGCAGTACTTC.

V usage is TRBV27 and J usage is TRBJ1-2, with 12 bases matching TRBD1. The germline CDR1 and CDR2 sequences are MNHEY and SMNVEV (reference sequence). This CDR3 region has 14 residues. J lost 4 bases, V lost 6 bases, and 3 bases had no gene match. DNA for the CDR3: TGTGCCAGCAGCTGGGACAGGGGGCGCTATGGCTACACCTTC. Translated, it gives CASSWDRGRYGYTF.

The rearrangement joins TRBV7-3 to TRBJ2-1; D is uncertain. CDR3 size: 14 residues. The germline V gene encodes CDR1 SGHTA and CDR2 FQGTGA. Trimming removed 1 base at V and 9 bases at J, with 13 bases between. The CDR3 coding sequence is TGTGCCAGCAGCTTAATCGGCGGTTTGGGTGAGCAGTTCTTC. Its translation: CASSLIGGLGEQFF.

J is TRBJ1-5 and V is TRBV5-1; 9 bases align to TRBD1. Germline CDR1 SGHRS, CDR2 YFSETQ. Trimming removed 4 bases from V and 7 bases from J; junction bases left unmatched: 12. This CDR3 spans 16 amino acids. This CDR3 reads CASSVGTGTLDQPQHF. In DNA form, the CDR3 reads TGCGCCAGCAGCGTAGGGACAGGGACGCTTGACCAGCCCCAGCATTTT.

The chain carries TRBV6-1 and TRBJ1-3, with D maybe TRBD1 (6 bases). CDR3 size: 15 residues. V gave up 5 bases and J gave up 0 bases, with 11 bases separating them. Germline V gene lookup returns CDR1 MNHNS and CDR2 SASEGT. CDR3 sequence reads: CASSRGGTSGNTIYF. The CDR3 DNA reads as TGTGCCAGCAGTCGAGGGGGGACCTCTGGAAACACCATATATTTT.

DNA for the CDR3: TGTGCCAGCAGTTCCAACGGCGGCTGGTGGATGCCCCAGCATTTT. Its translation: CASSSNGGWWMPQHF. J is TRBJ1-5 and V is TRBV28; D remains unclear. In germline, CDR1 is MDHEN, CDR2 SYDVKM. The V end lost 4 bases, the J end lost 9 bases, and 19 bases lay between the germline ends. The CDR3 consists of 15 residues. The full variable domain, in which reference TRBV28 and TRBJ1-5 provide the parts outside the CDR3, is DVKVTQSSRYLVKRTGEKVFLECVQDMDHENMFWYRQDPGLGLRLIYFSYDVKMKEKGDIPEGYSVSREKKERFSLILESASTNQTSMYLCASSSNGGWWMPQHFGDGTRLSIL.